The sample holds many counts of the clone carrying this T cell receptor beta chain. V lost 2 bases and J lost 3; bases outside the gene matches: 11. The germline CDR1 and CDR2 sequences are MNHNY and SVGAGI (reference sequence). This CDR3 region has 17 residues. This record belongs to a study of molecular identifiers for immune sequencing clone quantification. One entry per CDR3 protein results from TCRdb running MiXCR on the PCR reads. The table records tens of thousands of distinct CDR3 sequences, roughly 23% of them present only once. The TCR originated in a human donor in good health. Some libraries in this study had Jurkat cell RNA spiked in. The chain recombines TRBV6-6 with TRBJ2-3; 7 bases line up with TRBD2. Sample: naive CD8+ T cells from blood, with Jurkat cell RNA spiked in. The subset here: FACS-sorted CD8+CD4-CCR7+CD45RA+ naive T cells. CDR3 loop: CASSYPPDGEGTDTQYF. Here the CDR3 DNA reads TGTGCCAGCAGTTACCCACCCGACGGGGAGGGAACAGATACGCAGTATTTT.